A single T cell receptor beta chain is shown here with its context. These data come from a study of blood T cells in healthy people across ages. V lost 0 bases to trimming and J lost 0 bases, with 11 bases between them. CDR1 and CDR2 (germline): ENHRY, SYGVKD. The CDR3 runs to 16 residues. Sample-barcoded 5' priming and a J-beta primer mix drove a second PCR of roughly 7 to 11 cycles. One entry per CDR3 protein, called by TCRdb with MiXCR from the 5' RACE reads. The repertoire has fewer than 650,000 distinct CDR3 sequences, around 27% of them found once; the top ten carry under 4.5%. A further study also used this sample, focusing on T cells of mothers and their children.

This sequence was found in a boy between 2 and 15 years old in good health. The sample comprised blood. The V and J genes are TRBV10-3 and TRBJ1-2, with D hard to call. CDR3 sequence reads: CAISESVGITNYGYTF. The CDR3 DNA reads TGTGCCATCAGTGAGTCGGTGGGGATCACTAACTATGGCTACACCTTC.